The rows below give T cell receptor beta chains drawn from one sample of a study of blood T cell repertoires in COVID-19. The assay was immunoSEQ multiplex PCR, and TCRdb's table has in-frame clones only and misses some. The sample contains a few hundred thousand clones, just over 85% of which appear only once. The sequenced material came from PBMCs or T cells enriched from blood (not recorded which). These TCRs come from a man younger than 45 who had recovered from COVID-19. Each CDR3 is given with its conserved first and last residue. The D gene is left open where the match is weak. A row's size may be missing; if present it is once, few, many or a size class.

V gene	J gene	D gene	clone size	CDR3 DNA	CDR3 protein
TRBV7-9	TRBJ1-2	TRBD1	NA	TGTGCCAGCAGTTGGGACAGCTATGGCTACACCTTC	CASSWDSYGYTF
TRBV28	TRBJ1-2	NA	NA	TGTGCCAGCAGTTTGGATCCTGGGCCTGGGGGCTACACCTTC	CASSLDPGPGGYTF
TRBV5-1	TRBJ1-1	TRBD1	NA	TGCGCCAGCAGCCCCGGGACAGGGGCGAGGACTGAAGCTTTCTTT	CASSPGTGARTEAFF
TRBV5-1	TRBJ1-1	TRBD1	NA	TGCGCCAGCAGCTTACAGGGGGTGAACACTGAAGCTTTCTTT	CASSLQGVNTEAFF
TRBV10-1	TRBJ2-7	NA	few	TGCGCCAGCAGTGAGTCGGGACTCTCCTACGAGCAGTACTTC	CASSESGLSYEQYF
TRBV29-1	TRBJ1-2	NA	NA	TGCAGCGTTGAACCCGACAGATCTAACTATGGCTACACCTTC	CSVEPDRSNYGYTF
TRBV18	TRBJ1-4	NA	NA	TGTGCCAGCTCATCAGGGTCTAGAGCTGAAAAACTGTTTTTT	CASSSGSRAEKLFF
TRBV27	TRBJ2-1	NA	NA	TGTGCCAGCAGTTCGCCAGGGGGGCACTACAATGAGCAGTTCTTC	CASSSPGGHYNEQFF
TRBV10-2	TRBJ1-3	TRBD1	NA	TGCGCCAGCAGTGAATGGACGGGACAGCGGCGAGACACCATATATTTT	CASSEWTGQRRDTIYF
TRBV18	TRBJ2-7	NA	once	TGTGCCAGCTCACCTGACAGAAACGAGCAGTACTTC	CASSPDRNEQYF
TRBV4-1	TRBJ2-7	NA	NA	TGCGCCAGCAGCCAAGCAGGATCCTACGAGCAGTACTTC	CASSQAGSYEQYF
TRBV7-9	TRBJ1-2	NA	NA	TGTGCCAGCAGCCCCAGCGGGGGCTATGGCTACACCTTC	CASSPSGGYGYTF
TRBV3-1/TRBV3-2	TRBJ2-1	TRBD2	NA	TGTGCCAGCAGCCCTGCCGGGACTAGCGTTTTGGCGGTCTACAATGAGCAGTTCTTC	CASSPAGTSVLAVYNEQFF
TRBV6-5	TRBJ2-2	NA	once	TGTGCCAGCAGTTACTCGTCGCTACAGGGGGAGCTGTTTTTT	CASSYSSLQGELFF
TRBV28	TRBJ1-2	TRBD1	NA	TGTGCCAGCAGTTCGCCGGGACAGGGAGGCTATGGCTACACCTTC	CASSSPGQGGYGYTF
TRBV12-3/TRBV12-4	TRBJ1-4	NA	NA	TGTGCCAGCACCTGGACTCACGAAAAACTGTTTTTT	CASTWTHEKLFF
TRBV19	TRBJ2-1	TRBD1	NA	TGTGCCAGCCAAACGATACGACAGGGCTACAATGAGCAGTTCTTC	CASQTIRQGYNEQFF
TRBV11-2	TRBJ2-3	TRBD2	NA	TGTGCCAGCAGCTTAAGACTAGCGGATCCCACAGATACGCAGTATTTT	CASSLRLADPTDTQYF
TRBV5-1	TRBJ1-1	TRBD1	once	TGCGCCAGCAGCATGGGACAGTCGAACACTGAAGCTTTCTTT	CASSMGQSNTEAFF
TRBV18	TRBJ1-2	TRBD1	NA	TGTGCCAGCTCACCATCAGGGGGGAGCTATGGCTACACCTTC	CASSPSGGSYGYTF
TRBV7-8	TRBJ1-5	TRBD1	once	TGTGCCAGCAGCCACAAACAGGGGGTCGATCAGCCCCAGCATTTT	CASSHKQGVDQPQHF
TRBV24-1	TRBJ1-1	TRBD1	NA	TGTGCCACCAGTGATTCCCGGACAGGCCCTATGAACACTGAAGCTTTCTTT	CATSDSRTGPMNTEAFF
TRBV9	TRBJ1-6	TRBD1	NA	TGTGCCAGCAGCCTGACGGGACAGGGGGCAAATTCACCCCTCCACTTT	CASSLTGQGANSPLHF
TRBV6-5	TRBJ1-1	NA	NA	TGTGCCAGCAGAGGGGAGGGAGGGGAGGCTTTCTTT	CASRGEGGEAFF
TRBV3-1/TRBV3-2	TRBJ1-6	NA	NA	TGTGCCAGCAGCCCCCAGGGGCACTGGAGAAATTCACCCCTCCACTTT	CASSPQGHWRNSPLHF
TRBV7-8	TRBJ1-5	NA	NA	TGTGCCAGCAGCTTGATGACGGGGCGGGGTCAGCCCCAGCATTTT	CASSLMTGRGQPQHF
TRBV11-2	TRBJ2-7	NA	NA	TGTGCCACCAGGACTACCCAGAACGAGCAGTACTTC	CATRTTQNEQYF
TRBV5-4	TRBJ2-1	NA	NA	TGTGCCAGCACCCAGGGAGGCAATGAGCAGTTCTTC	CASTQGGNEQFF
TRBV7-9	TRBJ2-7	NA	NA	TGTGCCAGCAGCTCAACCGGGACTTCCACGCACTTC	CASSSTGTSTHF
TRBV5-1	TRBJ1-1	TRBD1	NA	TGCGCCAGCAGCTGGGACAGCACTTCGAACACTGAAGCTTTCTTT	CASSWDSTSNTEAFF
TRBV11-2	TRBJ2-7	NA	NA	TGTGCCAGCAGCTTAGTAGCGGCAGACGAGCAGTACTTC	CASSLVAADEQYF
TRBV9	TRBJ2-3	TRBD2	NA	TGTGCCAGCAGCGTATTCGGGTTCGGGAGGGGAGACACAGATACGCAGTATTTT	CASSVFGFGRGDTDTQYF
TRBV7-8	TRBJ2-5	NA	NA	TGTGCCAGCAGCTTAGCGCGGGGCCCAGAAGAGACCCAGTACTTC	CASSLARGPEETQYF
TRBV6-6	TRBJ2-5	NA	NA	TGTGCCAGCAGTTACCCGCGGGGCGGCCAAGAGACCCAGTACTTC	CASSYPRGGQETQYF
TRBV6-5	TRBJ1-1	NA	NA	TGTGCCAGCAGTCGGGTTAACACTGAAGCTTTCTTT	CASSRVNTEAFF
TRBV5-1	TRBJ2-3	NA	NA	TGCGCCAGCAGCTTGGGTGAGGCAGATACGCAGTATTTT	CASSLGEADTQYF
TRBV6-5	TRBJ2-2	TRBD1	NA	TGTGCCAGCAGTTCGACAGGGGGCACCGGGGAGCTGTTTTTT	CASSSTGGTGELFF
TRBV18	TRBJ1-2	NA	NA	TGTGCCAGCTCGCAAGGTGGGGGGTATGGCTACACCTTC	CASSQGGGYGYTF
TRBV5-1	TRBJ2-1	NA	NA	TGCGCCAGCAGCTTGGCTAGCCGCTCCTACAATGAGCAGTTCTTC	CASSLASRSYNEQFF
TRBV24-1	TRBJ2-3	TRBD1	NA	TGTGCCACCAGTGATTTGGACCGGGACAGGGCCCCAGCGGGAGATACGCAGTATTTT	CATSDLDRDRAPAGDTQYF
TRBV24-1	TRBJ2-3	TRBD2	NA	TGTGCCACCGGACTAGCGGGGGGGGTGAATACGCAGTATTTT	CATGLAGGVNTQYF
TRBV12-3/TRBV12-4	TRBJ1-5	NA	NA	TGTGCCAGCAGCCCGGGGGGCAATCAGCCCCAGCATTTT	CASSPGGNQPQHF
TRBV25-1	TRBJ1-4	NA	NA	TGTGCCAGCAGTGAATATGGTTCGCAGGGGCGTGAAAAACTGTTTTTT	CASSEYGSQGREKLFF
TRBV18	TRBJ1-1	NA	NA	TGTGCCAGCTCACCACGGGGGCACACTGAAGCTTTCTTT	CASSPRGHTEAFF
TRBV2	TRBJ1-4	NA	NA	TGTGCCAGCGTCGGGGGTAGATGGGCAACTAATGAAAAACTGTTTTTT	CASVGGRWATNEKLFF
TRBV28	TRBJ2-2	NA	NA	TGTGCCAGCAGTTTATGGGAGGGCGGAGGGAACACCGGGGAGCTGTTTTTT	CASSLWEGGGNTGELFF
TRBV15	TRBJ1-2	TRBD1	NA	TGTGCCACCAGCGGTCGGACAGGGGCACTGGATGGCTACACCTTC	CATSGRTGALDGYTF
TRBV28	TRBJ1-4	TRBD1	NA	TGTGCCAGCAGTCAACAGGGGGTTCGAGAAAAACTGTTTTTT	CASSQQGVREKLFF
TRBV7-8	TRBJ1-2	TRBD1	NA	TGTGCCAGCAGCACTCGGACAGGGGATCTCCTAGGCTACACCTTC	CASSTRTGDLLGYTF
TRBV5-1	TRBJ1-4	TRBD1	NA	TGCGCCAGCAGCCTGGGACAGGGTAATGAAAAACTGTTTTTT	CASSLGQGNEKLFF
TRBV7-6	TRBJ2-7	NA	NA	TGTGCCAGCAGCTCAAAGGTCGGGGACTACGAGCAGTACTTC	CASSSKVGDYEQYF
TRBV7-9	TRBJ2-7	NA	NA	TGTGCCAGCAGCAGAGACAACTACGAGCAGTACTTC	CASSRDNYEQYF
TRBV10-1	TRBJ2-3	NA	NA	TGCGCCAGCAGTGAGTCGTTTCAGGGATTGACAGATACGCAGTATTTT	CASSESFQGLTDTQYF
TRBV27	TRBJ2-7	TRBD1	NA	TGTGCCAGCAGTCGGGACAGGGTTTCCTACGAGCAGTACTTC	CASSRDRVSYEQYF
TRBV3-1/TRBV3-2	TRBJ2-7	TRBD1	NA	TGTGCCAGCAGCCTCAGACAGGGGGGCGTGAGGGAGCAGTACTTC	CASSLRQGGVREQYF
TRBV5-1	TRBJ2-2	NA	NA	TGCGCCAGCAGCCTTCCCCAGGGGGGATTGGACACCGGGGAGCTGTTTTTT	CASSLPQGGLDTGELFF
TRBV2	TRBJ1-4	TRBD1	NA	TGTGCCAGCAGGGGGACAGGGGGCGATGAAAAACTGTTTTTT	CASRGTGGDEKLFF
TRBV11-2	TRBJ1-1	NA	NA	TGTGCCAGCAGCCCGTGGCAGGGCGACACTGAAGCTTTCTTT	CASSPWQGDTEAFF
TRBV29-1	TRBJ2-3	TRBD2	NA	TGCAGCGTTGAAAGGGGCAGAAGCGGGAATTGGGATACGCAGTATTTT	CSVERGRSGNWDTQYF
TRBV9	TRBJ1-2	NA	NA	TGTGCCAGCAGCTCCCGGGACTCCCGACCCTCCGGCTACACCTTC	CASSSRDSRPSGYTF